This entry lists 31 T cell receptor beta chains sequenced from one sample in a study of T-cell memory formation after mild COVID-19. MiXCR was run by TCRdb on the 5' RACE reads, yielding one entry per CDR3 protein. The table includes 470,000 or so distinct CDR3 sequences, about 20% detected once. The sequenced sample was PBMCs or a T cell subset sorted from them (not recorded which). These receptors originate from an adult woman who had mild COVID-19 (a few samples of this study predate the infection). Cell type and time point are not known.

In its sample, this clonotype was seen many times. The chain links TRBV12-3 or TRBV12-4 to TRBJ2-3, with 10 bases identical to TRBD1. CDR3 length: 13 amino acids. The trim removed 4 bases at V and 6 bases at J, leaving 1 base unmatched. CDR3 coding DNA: TGTGCCAGCAGTTCGGGACAGGGGGATACGCAGTATTTT. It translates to CASSSGQGDTQYF.

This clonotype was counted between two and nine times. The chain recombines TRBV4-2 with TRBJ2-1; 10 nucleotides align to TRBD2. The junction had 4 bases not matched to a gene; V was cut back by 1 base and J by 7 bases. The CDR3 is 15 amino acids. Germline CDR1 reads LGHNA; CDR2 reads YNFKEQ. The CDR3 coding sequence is TGTGCCAGCAGCCAAGGTAGCGGGGGGCTAAATGAGCAGTTCTTC. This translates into CASSQGSGGLNEQFF.

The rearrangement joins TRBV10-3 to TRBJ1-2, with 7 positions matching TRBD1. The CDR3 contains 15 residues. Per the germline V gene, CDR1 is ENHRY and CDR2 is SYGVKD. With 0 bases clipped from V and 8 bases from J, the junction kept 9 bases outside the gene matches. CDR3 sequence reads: CAISESPQGVLGYTF. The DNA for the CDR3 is TGTGCCATCAGTGAGTCGCCCCAGGGGGTCTTAGGCTACACCTTC.

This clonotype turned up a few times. CDR3 coding DNA: TGTGCCAGTATGGAGGGACAGGTGTCCACCGGGGAGCTGTTTTTT. This translates into CASMEGQVSTGELFF. This chain uses TRBV19 with TRBJ2-2; 8 bases match TRBD1. Per germline, CDR1 LNHDA and CDR2 SQIVND (reference sequence). V was pared by 7 bases and J by 4 bases, with 8 bases of the junction left unmatched. The CDR3 sequence is 15 residues long.

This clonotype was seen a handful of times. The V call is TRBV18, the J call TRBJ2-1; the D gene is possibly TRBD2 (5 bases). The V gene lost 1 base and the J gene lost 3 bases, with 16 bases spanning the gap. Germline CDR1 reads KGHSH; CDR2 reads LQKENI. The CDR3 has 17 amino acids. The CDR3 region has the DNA TGTGCCAGCTCACCACAAGGGAAAAGCGGAAACTACAATGAGCAGTTCTTC. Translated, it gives CASSPQGKSGNYNEQFF.

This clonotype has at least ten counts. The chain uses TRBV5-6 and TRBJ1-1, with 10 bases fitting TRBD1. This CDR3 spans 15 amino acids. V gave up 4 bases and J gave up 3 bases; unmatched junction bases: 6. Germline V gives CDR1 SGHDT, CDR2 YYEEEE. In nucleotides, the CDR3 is TGTGCCAGCAGCCCGGGACAGGGGCGGGACACTGAAGCTTTCTTT. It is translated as CASSPGQGRDTEAFF.

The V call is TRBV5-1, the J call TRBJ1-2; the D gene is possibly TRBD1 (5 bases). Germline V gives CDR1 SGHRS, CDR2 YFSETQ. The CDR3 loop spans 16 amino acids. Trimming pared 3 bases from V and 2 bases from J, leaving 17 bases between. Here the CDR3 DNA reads TGCGCCAGCAGCTCCACAAATACAGGAGTCAACTATGGCTACACCTTC. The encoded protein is CASSSTNTGVNYGYTF.

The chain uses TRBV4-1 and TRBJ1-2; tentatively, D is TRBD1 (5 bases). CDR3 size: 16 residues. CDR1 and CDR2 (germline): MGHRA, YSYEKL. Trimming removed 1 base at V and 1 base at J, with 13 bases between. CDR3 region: CASSQGPGRGNYGYTF. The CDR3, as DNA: TGCGCCAGCAGCCAAGGCCCGGGGAGGGGTAACTATGGCTACACCTTC.

The CDR3: CASSERSGSQETQYF. The CDR3, as DNA: TGTGCCAGCAGTGAACGGAGCGGGAGTCAGGAAACGCAGTATTTT. The chain joins TRBV2 to TRBJ2-3; 8 positions match TRBD2. Trimming at V came to 2 bases and at J to 9 bases, leaving 10 bases not matched to a gene. The CDR3 covers 15 residues. Germline V gene sequence: CDR1 SNHLY, CDR2 FYNNEI.

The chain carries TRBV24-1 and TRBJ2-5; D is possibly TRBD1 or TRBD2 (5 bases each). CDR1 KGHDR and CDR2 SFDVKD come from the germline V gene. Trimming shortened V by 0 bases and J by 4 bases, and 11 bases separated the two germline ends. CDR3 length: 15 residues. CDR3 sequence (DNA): TGTGCCACCAGTGATTTGCAAAGGGACCCAGAGACCCAGTACTTC. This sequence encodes CATSDLQRDPETQYF.

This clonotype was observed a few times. The CDR3 nucleotides read TGCGCCAGCAGCCCAGGACAGGGAGCCTCCTATGGCTACACCTTC. Translated: CASSPGQGASYGYTF. The chain uses TRBV5-1 and TRBJ1-2, with 8 bases that match TRBD1. The CDR3 is made up of 15 amino acids. The ends lost 4 bases at V and 4 bases at J; junction bases unmatched: 9. CDR1 and CDR2 (germline): SGHRS, YFSETQ.

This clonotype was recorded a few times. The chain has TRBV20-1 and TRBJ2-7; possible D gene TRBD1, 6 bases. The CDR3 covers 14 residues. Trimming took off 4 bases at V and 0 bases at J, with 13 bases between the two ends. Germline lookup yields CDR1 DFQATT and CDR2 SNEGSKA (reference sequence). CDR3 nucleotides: TGCAGTGCTACCTCAGGGGCCCACTCCTACGAGCAGTACTTC. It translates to CSATSGAHSYEQYF.

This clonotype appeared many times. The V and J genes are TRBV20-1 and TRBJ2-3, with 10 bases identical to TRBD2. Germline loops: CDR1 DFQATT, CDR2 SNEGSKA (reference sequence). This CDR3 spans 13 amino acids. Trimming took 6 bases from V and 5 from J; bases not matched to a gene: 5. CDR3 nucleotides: TGCAGTGCCACCAGCGGGAGGGTAGATACGCAGTATTTT. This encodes CSATSGRVDTQYF.

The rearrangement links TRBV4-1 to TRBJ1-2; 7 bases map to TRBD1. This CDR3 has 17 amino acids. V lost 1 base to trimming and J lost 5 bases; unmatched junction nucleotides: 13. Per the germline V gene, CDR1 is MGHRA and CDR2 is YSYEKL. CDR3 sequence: CASSQAPTGEGTYGYTF. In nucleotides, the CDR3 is TGCGCCAGCAGCCAAGCCCCAACAGGGGAGGGTACTTATGGCTACACCTTC.

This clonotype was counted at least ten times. For the CDR3, the DNA is TGTGCCACCAGTGAACCGACAGGGAAGGGGTTAGGGGGCTACGAGCAGTACTTC. Translation: CATSEPTGKGLGGYEQYF. The genes are TRBV24-1 and TRBJ2-7; 7 positions match TRBD1. The trim removed 4 bases at V and 3 bases at J, leaving 17 bases unmatched. There are 18 residues in the CDR3. Per germline, CDR1 KGHDR and CDR2 SFDVKD.

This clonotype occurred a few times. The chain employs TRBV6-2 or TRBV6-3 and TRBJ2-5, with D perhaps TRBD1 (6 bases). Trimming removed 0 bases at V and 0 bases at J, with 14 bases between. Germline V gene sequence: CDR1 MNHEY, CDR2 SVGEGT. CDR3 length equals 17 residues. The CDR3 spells CASSYSFFQGYQETQYF. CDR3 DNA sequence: TGTGCCAGCAGTTACTCCTTCTTTCAGGGGTACCAAGAGACCCAGTACTTC.

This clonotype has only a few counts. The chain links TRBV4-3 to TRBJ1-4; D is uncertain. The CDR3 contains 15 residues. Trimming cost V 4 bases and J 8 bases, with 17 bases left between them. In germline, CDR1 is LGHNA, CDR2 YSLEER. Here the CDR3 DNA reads TGCGCCAGCAGCCGGATCAGGACCGTCAGAGAAAAACTGTTTTTT. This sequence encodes CASSRIRTVREKLFF.

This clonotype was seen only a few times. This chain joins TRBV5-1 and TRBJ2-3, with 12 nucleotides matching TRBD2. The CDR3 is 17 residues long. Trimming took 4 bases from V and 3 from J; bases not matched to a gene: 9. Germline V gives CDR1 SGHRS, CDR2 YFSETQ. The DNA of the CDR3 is TGCGCCAGCAGCAGAAGACTAGCGGGAGTTTCGACAGATACGCAGTATTTT. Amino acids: CASSRRLAGVSTDTQYF.

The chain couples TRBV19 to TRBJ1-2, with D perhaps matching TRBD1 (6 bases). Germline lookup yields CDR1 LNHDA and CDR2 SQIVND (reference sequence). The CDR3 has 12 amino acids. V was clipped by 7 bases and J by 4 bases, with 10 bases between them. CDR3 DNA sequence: TGTGCCAGTAAAGGACAGCCCTATGGCTACACCTTC. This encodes CASKGQPYGYTF.

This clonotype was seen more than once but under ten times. Here the CDR3 DNA reads TGCGCCAGCAGCTCAGGGGGGGAATATGGCTACACCTTC. It specifies CASSSGGEYGYTF. This rearrangement joins TRBV5-1 to TRBJ1-2, with 7 bases lining up with TRBD1. Germline V CDR1 and CDR2: SGHRS, YFSETQ. V gave up 3 bases and J gave up 5 bases; unmatched junction bases: 4. The CDR3 runs 13 residues.

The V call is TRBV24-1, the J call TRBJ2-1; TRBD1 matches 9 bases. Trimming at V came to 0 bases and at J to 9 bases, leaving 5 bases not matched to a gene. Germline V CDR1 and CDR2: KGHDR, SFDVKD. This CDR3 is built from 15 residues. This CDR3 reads CATSDLGTGNGEQFF. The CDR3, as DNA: TGTGCCACCAGTGATTTGGGGACAGGGAATGGTGAGCAGTTCTTC.

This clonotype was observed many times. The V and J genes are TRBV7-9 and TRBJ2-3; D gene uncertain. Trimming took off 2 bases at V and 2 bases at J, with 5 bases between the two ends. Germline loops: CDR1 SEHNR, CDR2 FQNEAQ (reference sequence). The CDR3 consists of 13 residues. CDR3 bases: TGTGCCAGCAGCTTAATGAACACAGATACGCAGTATTTT. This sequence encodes CASSLMNTDTQYF. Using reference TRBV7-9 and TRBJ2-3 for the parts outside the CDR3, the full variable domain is DTGVSQNPRHKITKRGQNVTFRCDPISEHNRLYWYRQTLGQGPEFLTYFQNEAQLEKSRLLSDRFSAERPKGSFSTLEIQRTEQGDSAMYLCASSLMNTDTQYFGPGTRLTVL.

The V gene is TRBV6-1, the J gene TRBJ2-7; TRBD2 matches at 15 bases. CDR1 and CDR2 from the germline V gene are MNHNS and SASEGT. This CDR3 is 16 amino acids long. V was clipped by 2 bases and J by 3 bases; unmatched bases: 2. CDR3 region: CASSEWGLAGGYEQYF. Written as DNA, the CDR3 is TGTGCCAGCAGTGAATGGGGACTAGCGGGGGGCTACGAGCAGTACTTC.

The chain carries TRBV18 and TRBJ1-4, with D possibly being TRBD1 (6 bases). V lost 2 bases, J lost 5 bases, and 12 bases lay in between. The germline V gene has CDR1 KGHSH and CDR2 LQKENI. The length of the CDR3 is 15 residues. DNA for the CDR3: TGTGCCAGCTCACCAACAGGGACGAACAATGAAAAACTGTTTTTT. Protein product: CASSPTGTNNEKLFF.

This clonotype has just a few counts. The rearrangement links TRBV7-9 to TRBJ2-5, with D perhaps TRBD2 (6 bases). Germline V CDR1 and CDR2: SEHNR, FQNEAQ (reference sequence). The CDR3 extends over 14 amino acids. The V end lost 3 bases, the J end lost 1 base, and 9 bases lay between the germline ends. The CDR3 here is CASSLQGGQETQYF. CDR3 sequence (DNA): TGTGCCAGCAGCTTGCAGGGAGGCCAAGAGACCCAGTACTTC.

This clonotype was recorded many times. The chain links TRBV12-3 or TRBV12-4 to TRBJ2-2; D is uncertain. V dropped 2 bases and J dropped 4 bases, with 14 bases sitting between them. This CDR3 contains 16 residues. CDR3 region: CASSLPPSVSTGELFF. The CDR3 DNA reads TGTGCCAGCAGTTTACCCCCTTCTGTAAGCACCGGGGAGCTGTTTTTT.

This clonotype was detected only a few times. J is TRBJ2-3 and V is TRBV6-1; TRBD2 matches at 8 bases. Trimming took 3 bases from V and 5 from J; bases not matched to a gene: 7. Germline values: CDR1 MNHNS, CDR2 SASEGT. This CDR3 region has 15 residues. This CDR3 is CASSDFAGGGDTQYF. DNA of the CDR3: TGTGCCAGCAGTGACTTTGCGGGGGGTGGAGATACGCAGTATTTT.

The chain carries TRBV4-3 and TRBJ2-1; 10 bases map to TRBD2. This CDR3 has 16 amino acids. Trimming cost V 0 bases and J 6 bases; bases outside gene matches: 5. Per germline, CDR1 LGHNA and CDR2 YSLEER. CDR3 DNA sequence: TGCGCCAGCAGCCAAGAGCTAGCGGGGGAAGGCAATGAGCAGTTCTTC. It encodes CASSQELAGEGNEQFF.

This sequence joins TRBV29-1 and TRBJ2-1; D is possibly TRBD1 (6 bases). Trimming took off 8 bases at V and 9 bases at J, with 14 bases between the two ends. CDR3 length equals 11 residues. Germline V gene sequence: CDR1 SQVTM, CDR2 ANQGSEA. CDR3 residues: CSIVQGGEQFF. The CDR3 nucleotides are TGCAGCATCGTCCAAGGGGGTGAGCAGTTCTTC.

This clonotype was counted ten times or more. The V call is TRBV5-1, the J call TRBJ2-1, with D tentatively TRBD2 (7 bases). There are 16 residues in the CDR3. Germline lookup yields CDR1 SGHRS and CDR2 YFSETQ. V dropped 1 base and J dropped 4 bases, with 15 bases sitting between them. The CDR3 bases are TGCGCCAGCAGCTTGCCGGGGGGCGAGTTGTACAATGAGCAGTTCTTC. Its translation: CASSLPGGELYNEQFF. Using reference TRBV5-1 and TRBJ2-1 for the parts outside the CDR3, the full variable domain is KAGVTQTPRYLIKTRGQQVTLSCSPISGHRSVSWYQQTPGQGLQFLFEYFSETQRNKGNFPGRFSGRQFSNSRSEMNVSTLELGDSALYLCASSLPGGELYNEQFFGPGTRLTVL.

CDR3 in amino acids: CASTGLARGADTQYF. The CDR3 nucleotides read TGTGCCAGCACAGGACTAGCGAGGGGCGCAGATACGCAGTATTTT. The V call is TRBV6-5, the J call TRBJ2-3; 9 nucleotides match TRBD2. The junction had 9 bases not matched to a gene; V was cut back by 7 bases and J by 4 bases. Germline CDR1 reads MNHEY; CDR2 reads SVGAGI. The CDR3 consists of 15 residues.